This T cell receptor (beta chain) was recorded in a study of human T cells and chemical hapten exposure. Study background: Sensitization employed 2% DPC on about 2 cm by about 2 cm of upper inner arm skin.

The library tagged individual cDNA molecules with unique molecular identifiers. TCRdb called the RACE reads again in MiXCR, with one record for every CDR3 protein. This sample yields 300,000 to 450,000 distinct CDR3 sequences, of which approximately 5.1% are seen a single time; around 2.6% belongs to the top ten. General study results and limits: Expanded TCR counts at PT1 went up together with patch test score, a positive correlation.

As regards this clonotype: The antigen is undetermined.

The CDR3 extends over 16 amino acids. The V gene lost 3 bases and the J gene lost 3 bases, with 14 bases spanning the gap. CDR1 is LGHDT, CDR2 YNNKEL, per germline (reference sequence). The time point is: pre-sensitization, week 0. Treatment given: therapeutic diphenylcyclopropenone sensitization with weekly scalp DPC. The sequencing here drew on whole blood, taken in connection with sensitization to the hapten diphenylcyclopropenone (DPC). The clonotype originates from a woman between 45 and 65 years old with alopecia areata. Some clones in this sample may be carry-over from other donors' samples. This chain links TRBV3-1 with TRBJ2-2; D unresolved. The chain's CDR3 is CASSQNPSWHTGELFF. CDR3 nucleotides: TGTGCCAGCAGCCAGAACCCCTCCTGGCACACCGGGGAGCTGTTTTTT.